The clone carrying this TCR beta chain is medium-sized (0.01 to 0.1%) by share. What it binds is unknown. The CDR3 loop spans 15 amino acids. Looked up from germline, CDR1 is MNHEY and CDR2 is SVGEGT. Trimming took off 4 bases at V and 9 bases at J, with 18 bases between the two ends. This sample was taken from a study of metastatic and nonmetastatic thyroid tumors. Overall study context: Repertoires from malignant and benign thyroid patients were compared across blood and tumor or nodule tissue.

Prior to thyroid surgery, none of the patients had received any treatment. Notes on the study in general: Patients with malignant thyroid tumors reportedly had significantly higher TCR beta diversity than those with benign nodules, in blood and tumor.

In the original workflow: To classify distant metastasis in papillary thyroid cancer, a model was built from CDR3 differences across clinicopathological groups. Via MiXCR, TCRdb re-called the PCR reads. TCRdb's processing, not the study's, gives the V and J calls here. The data show roughly 6,000 clones, roughly a third seen once. The sequenced sample was tumor tissue. This TCR was sampled from a female donor with papillary thyroid cancer or a benign thyroid nodule (not recorded which). Some clones in this sample may be carry-over from other donors' samples. This chain links TRBV6-2 or TRBV6-3 with TRBJ2-2; either TRBD1 or TRBD2 may supply D (5 bases each). The DNA for the CDR3 is TGTGCCAGCAGTTGGGCCGGGCCCCGGGGCCGGGAGCTGTTTTTT. It yields the protein CASSWAGPRGRELFF.